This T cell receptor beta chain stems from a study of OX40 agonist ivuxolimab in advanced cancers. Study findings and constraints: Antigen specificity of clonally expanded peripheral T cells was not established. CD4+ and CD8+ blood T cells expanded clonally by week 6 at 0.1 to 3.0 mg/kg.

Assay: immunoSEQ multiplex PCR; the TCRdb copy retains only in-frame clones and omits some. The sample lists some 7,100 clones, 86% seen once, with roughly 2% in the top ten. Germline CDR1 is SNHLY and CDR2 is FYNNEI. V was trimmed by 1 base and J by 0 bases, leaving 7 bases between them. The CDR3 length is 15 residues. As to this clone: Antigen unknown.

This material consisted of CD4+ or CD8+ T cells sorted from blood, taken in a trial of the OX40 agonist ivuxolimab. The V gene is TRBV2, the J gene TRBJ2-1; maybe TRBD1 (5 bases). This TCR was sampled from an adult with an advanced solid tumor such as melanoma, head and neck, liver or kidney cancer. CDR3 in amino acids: CASSEDRSSYNEQFF. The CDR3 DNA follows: TGTGCCAGCAGTGAAGACAGGAGCTCCTACAATGAGCAGTTCTTC.